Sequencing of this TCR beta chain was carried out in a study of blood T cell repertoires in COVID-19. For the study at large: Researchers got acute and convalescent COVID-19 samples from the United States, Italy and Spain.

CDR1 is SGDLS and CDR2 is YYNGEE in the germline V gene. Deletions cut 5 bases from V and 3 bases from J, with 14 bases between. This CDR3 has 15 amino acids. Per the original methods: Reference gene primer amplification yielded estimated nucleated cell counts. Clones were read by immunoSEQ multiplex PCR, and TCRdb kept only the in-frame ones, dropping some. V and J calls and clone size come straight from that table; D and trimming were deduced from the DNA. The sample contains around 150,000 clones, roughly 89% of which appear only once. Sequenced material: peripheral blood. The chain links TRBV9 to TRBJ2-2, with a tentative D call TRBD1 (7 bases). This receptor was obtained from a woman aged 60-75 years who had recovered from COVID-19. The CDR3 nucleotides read TGTGCCAGCAGGGAGGGGGACAGCTACACCGGGGAGCTGTTTTTT. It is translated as CASREGDSYTGELFF.